A single sample is the source of the 8 T cell receptor beta chains below, sequenced in a study. Via MiXCR, TCRdb re-called the RT-PCR reads, giving one row per CDR3 protein. The sample consists of about 680,000 distinct CDR3 sequences, 13% to 15% of them appearing once. What was sequenced was memory CD4+ T cells from blood. The receptors shown here come from a female donor in good health, serving as a healthy control.

This clonotype was counted ten times or more. V and J are TRBV10-3 and TRBJ2-1; a possible D gene is TRBD2 (6 bases). V lost 0 bases and J lost 6, with 12 bases in between. Germline lookup yields CDR1 ENHRY and CDR2 SYGVKD. This CDR3 spans 15 amino acids. Here the CDR3 reads CAISESYGSLNEQFF. CDR3 nucleotide sequence: TGTGCCATCAGTGAGTCGTACGGGAGTCTCAATGAGCAGTTCTTC.

This clonotype was counted only a few times. The chain is built from TRBV7-2 and TRBJ2-6; D might be TRBD2 (5 bases). CDR3 length: 16 amino acids. CDR1 SGHTA and CDR2 FQGNSA come from the germline V gene. Trimming pared 1 base from V and 4 bases from J, leaving 11 bases between. The CDR3 coding sequence is TGTGCCAGCAGCTTAGATTGGGGAGACGGGGCCAACGTCCTGACTTTC. This gives the protein CASSLDWGDGANVLTF.

This clonotype was seen a handful of times. The V and J genes are TRBV10-3 and TRBJ2-3, with TRBD1 identical over 7 bases. CDR1 is ENHRY, CDR2 SYGVKD, per germline. The CDR3 covers 14 residues. The ends lost 6 bases at V and 5 bases at J; junction bases unmatched: 8. The CDR3 protein is CAIRPGTEVDTQYF. The CDR3 DNA reads TGTGCCATCAGGCCCGGGACAGAAGTAGATACGCAGTATTTT.

This clonotype was recorded once. With a much larger clone just one base away, this may be a read error. The V and J genes are TRBV20-1 and TRBJ2-1; a weak D match, TRBD2 (6 bases). CDR1 is DFQATT and CDR2 is SNEGSKA in the germline V gene (reference sequence). Between the trimmed V and J ends, which lost 5 bases and 0 bases, there was a span of 11 bases. The CDR3 covers 14 residues. DNA of the CDR3: TGCAGTGCTTTAGCGGCCAGCTCCTACAATGAGCAGTTCTTC. Translation: CSALAASSYNEQFF.

This clonotype was counted ten times or more. The chain combines TRBV20-1 with TRBJ1-1; 10 nucleotides match TRBD1. This CDR3 contains 14 residues. CDR1 and CDR2 from the germline V gene are DFQATT and SNEGSKA (reference sequence). V dropped 5 bases and J dropped 3; count of bases not matched to a gene: 6. Written as DNA, the CDR3 is TGCAGTGCTTGGCCCGGGACAGGGGACACTGAAGCTTTCTTT. Translating gives CSAWPGTGDTEAFF.

V is TRBV15 and J is TRBJ1-5, with a possible D match to TRBD1 (5 bases). V gave up 0 bases and J gave up 7 bases, with 13 bases separating them. CDR3 size: 15 residues. CDR1 is LNHNV, CDR2 YYDKDF, per germline (reference sequence). The CDR3 DNA follows: TGTGCCACCAGCAGAGATCAAGGGGTAATCCAGCCCCAGCATTTT. It translates to CATSRDQGVIQPQHF.

V is TRBV6-5 and J is TRBJ1-2; TRBD1 might be the D (5 bases). The CDR3 is 15 residues long. Trimming stripped 2 bases from V and 1 base from J, with 11 bases between. Germline assignment: CDR1 MNHEY and CDR2 SVGAGI. In nucleotides, the CDR3 is TGTGCCAGCAGTTACAGGTCGGGGGGTAACTATGGCTACACCTTC. Its protein product is CASSYRSGGNYGYTF.

This clonotype was recorded a few times. The chain employs TRBV5-5 and TRBJ1-4; D is ambiguous. The CDR3 length is 12 residues. The ends were cut back, 4 bases at V and 5 bases at J, with 6 bases in the middle. Germline V gene sequence: CDR1 SGHKS, CDR2 YYEKEE (reference sequence). The CDR3 protein is CASSPVNEKLFF. Here the CDR3 DNA reads TGTGCCAGCAGCCCAGTAAATGAAAAACTGTTTTTT.